Only one count was recorded for the clone carrying this T cell receptor beta chain. Its antigen is not identified. Time point of the sample: baseline pretreatment blood. The sample's treatment: 15 Gy SBRT to primary tumor, nephrectomy 4 weeks later. The tumor was a clear cell renal cell carcinoma. The CDR3 extends over 14 amino acids. Germline assignment: CDR1 SGHNT and CDR2 YYREEE (reference sequence). The V and J ends lost 4 bases and 2 bases, in that order; junction bases with no gene match: 3. This table comes from immunoSEQ multiplex PCR, and its TCRdb copy is limited to in-frame clones, with some not included. The sample holds some 150,000 clones, 75% to 90% seen once. This sample is drawn from a study of radiation and T cells in renal cell carcinoma. Study at large: Nephrectomy followed 15 Gy stereotactic body radiation by 4 weeks. Overall study results and limits: From baseline, blood top tumor clonotypes peaked at 2 weeks post-radiation.

The chain couples TRBV5-4 to TRBJ2-7; 10 nucleotides match TRBD1. The TCR was taken from a woman aged 45-65 years with renal cell carcinoma. This sample comprised blood, obtained from a patient whose treatment included radiotherapy and nephrectomy. The CDR3: CASSKTGGTYEQYF. The CDR3 DNA reads as TGTGCCAGCAGCAAGACAGGGGGCACCTACGAGCAGTACTTC.